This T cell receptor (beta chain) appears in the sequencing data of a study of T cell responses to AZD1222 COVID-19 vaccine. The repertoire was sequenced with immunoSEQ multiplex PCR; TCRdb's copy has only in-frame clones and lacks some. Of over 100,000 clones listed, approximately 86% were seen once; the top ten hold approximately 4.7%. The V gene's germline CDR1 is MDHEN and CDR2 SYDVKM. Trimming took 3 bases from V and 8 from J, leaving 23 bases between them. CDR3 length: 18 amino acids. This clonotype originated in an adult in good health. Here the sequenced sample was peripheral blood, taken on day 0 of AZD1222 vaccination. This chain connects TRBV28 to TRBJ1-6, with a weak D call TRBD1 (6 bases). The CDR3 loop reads CASSLGGARTARDSPLHF. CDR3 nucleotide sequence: TGTGCCAGCAGTTTGGGGGGGGCGAGAACCGCTAGAGATTCACCCCTCCACTTT.